This TCR beta chain was sequenced during a study of cytomegalovirus exposure and HLA in healthy donors (dated by TCRdb to 2015 to 2018). Regarding the study in general: In an earlier analysis of 450 to 750 of the donors, 250 to 350 Gb of sequence data and 117 million unique TCR beta sequences from about 190 million T cells were reported. Five DR-DQ haplotypes were treated as single units for association and clustering because of strong linkage in the cohort. Of the 398 genotyped donors, roughly 80% were placed in the genetic ancestry cluster associated with self-reported Caucasian donors. The study profiled the T cell repertoires of around 700 subjects by immunosequencing and related them to cytomegalovirus serostatus. An earlier analysis of 587 of the donors applied high-throughput TCR beta sequencing to assess whether each TCR beta V gene segment acted as functional or pseudogenic. Among some 410 genotyped donors of the cohort, an average of approximately 230,000 unique TCR beta nucleotide sequences were sequenced per donor, around a sixth of them non-productive. A later genetic analysis took genome-wide SNP genotypes for about 55% of the 666 donors and used that subset as a discovery cohort. Rather than drawing on any new phenotypic data, the later analysis identified candidate immune exposures from TCR beta sequences and the way those sequences occurred across donors. A separate validation cohort of roughly 120 different subjects was used in addition to the roughly 720-subject first cohort. HLA typing covered class I and class II loci at four-digit resolution. To predict cytomegalovirus infection status, the study brought together high-throughput TCR immunosequencing, statistical association of individual TCRs with disease status, and machine learning. A later analysis re-analyzed previously published TCR beta repertoires from several hundred donors and added high-resolution HLA genotyping to study TCR occurrence patterns. The study aimed to test whether signatures of past pathogen exposure could be identified by cataloging public T cell receptors. Every discovery cohort repertoire had been produced on one sequencing platform. Approximately 300 gigabases of sequencing data and about 92 million unique TCR sequences made up an early release that covered around 640 HLA-typed donors. Donor age, sex, ethnicity and CMV serostatus were compiled together with the repertoire data. Typing coverage differed by locus: A, B, C, DRB1 and DQB1 were typed in roughly 620-630 donors, DQA1 in 500 to 550, DPA1 in 600 to 610, and DPB1 in 450 to 490. The research as a whole found: In a later analysis, 15,000 to 20,000 TCR beta sequences were associated with specific HLA alleles at a false discovery rate of 0.05. Compared with equally common non-associated chains, HLA-associated TCR beta chains in a later analysis were more clonally expanded and had lower generation probabilities. According to a later genetic analysis, donors in an Asian-associated ancestry cluster had fewer N-insertions in productive TCRs than the approximately 650-donor mean. Because HLA typing was unavailable for some donors at each locus, only the typed subset was used in association tests. The classifier was reported to diagnose cytomegalovirus status with high specificity and sensitivity in both the original cohort and the validation cohort. Some 15 rarely observed V segments, including chromosome 9 orphons, were excluded from the earlier analysis of approximately 500 of the donors because counts were too low. Across donors, most TCR sequences were observed very rarely, whereas some public TCRs were present in many individuals. A further reported finding was that TCR beta sequences accurately predicted the HLA-A and HLA-B alleles for most subjects in the first cohort. The authors suggested that the approach could potentially be extended to other disease states and immunological phenotypes. A cluster of highly shared sequence variants was judged likely to represent a technical artifact of the sequencing pipeline. A few of the identified cytomegalovirus-associated TCR beta chains were confirmed in vitro to be specific for cytomegalovirus antigens. According to a later analysis, parvovirus B19, influenza, CMV and Epstein-Barr virus appeared linked to several top co-occurrence clusters. Some IMGT-functional V segments, including TRBV6-2 and TRBV6-3, could not be told apart with the 87-base-pair reads, so those segments were excluded. Roughly uniform sequencing depth across donors was assumed in presence/absence analyses, although this assumption may not hold. For the cohort, immune exposure information was limited to CMV serostatus. According to a later analysis, most CMV-associated TCR beta chains appeared to be HLA-restricted, and the HLA associations seemed to be driven largely by CMV exposure. An earlier analysis of approximately 500 of the donors showed that most TCR beta V segments appeared in productive rearrangements either about 90% or about 30% of the time, which broadly matched IMGT annotations. Correlated functional status among segregating V segments might reflect linkage disequilibrium, but an unknown experimental factor could not be ruled out. The cohort was sequenced for TCR beta chains only, and without alpha or paired-chain data the features that could be detected were limited. When HLA alleles, especially DR and DQ, strongly co-occurred, TCR associations were difficult to assign to individual alleles. In the study, approximately 160 TCR beta chains were listed as associated with cytomegalovirus. In a later analysis, TCR association rates were found to vary across HLA loci, with the most associated TCRs seen for DRB1 alleles and the fewest for HLA-C alleles. V-gene and J-gene trimming of TCR beta chains was associated with a missense DCLRE1C variant in a later genetic analysis, and the association was replicated in an independent cohort.

The cohort comprised around 690 healthy bone marrow donors. At the time of sampling, every cohort member was nominally healthy, though immune exposures that went unrecorded were likely present. The donor was CMV seronegative and was included in the group of several hundred seronegative cohort members. A peripheral blood sample was collected from each donor, and TCR beta sequencing was performed on peripheral blood mononuclear cells. The Qiagen DNeasy Blood Extraction Kit was used to extract genomic DNA from the blood cell samples. Points on this clone: The specificity of this receptor is unknown. Per-base qualities were not stored, and no clone one base away is much larger.

For CDR1 and CDR2, the germline V gene (reference sequence) lists LNHNV and YYDKDF. V is reduced by 0 bases and J by 2 bases, leaving a spacing of 14 bases between them. CDR3 length: 17 amino acids, cysteine to phenylalanine. Only the CDR3 DNA stays, 51 bases, in frame from base 1. The method was the immunoSEQ multiplex PCR assay. For the multiplex PCR, a mixture combining 60 forward primers for TCR Vbeta segments and 13 reverse primers for TCR Jbeta segments was used. Amplification of the CDR3 region of rearranged TCR beta genes was performed with a multiplex PCR assay on genomic DNA. On the Illumina HiSeq System, the amplified TCR beta libraries were sequenced as 87-base-pair reads. The paper's processing steps were these. In a later analysis, 80 million or so unique TCR beta chains were counted across the approximately 620 repertoires, and roughly 10 million of these chains were shared by at least two donors. Raw reads were error-corrected and collapsed into unique sequences with a nearest-neighbor algorithm that merged closely related sequences to remove PCR and sequencing errors. V, D and J gene segments were assigned by aligning CDR3 sequences to IMGT reference sequences. For a sequence to be retained, at least a six-nucleotide match to both a V gene segment and a J gene segment was required. Rearrangements were called productive when the CDR3 lacked stop codons and stayed in frame with V and J; all others were non-productive. CDR3 was defined by IMGT convention, running from the second conserved V-encoded cysteine to the conserved J-encoded phenylalanine. In an earlier analysis of roughly 580 of the donors, sequences lacking an unambiguous match to a single V gene segment were excluded. An earlier analysis of fewer than 750 of the donors called V segments functional above 56.7% productive rearrangements and segregating when the between-donor standard deviation exceeded 5%. A statistical classification framework was developed to diagnose cytomegalovirus status using the catalog of TCR beta chain sequences. In a later analysis, TCR nucleotide sequences were compared against IMGT/GENE-DB human TR gene sequences so that V and J genes could be assigned. Using the TCRdist pipeline, a later analysis assigned CDR3 sequences along with most-parsimonious VDJ recombination scenarios. In a later analysis, each TCR beta chain was defined by its CDR3 amino acid sequence together with its V-gene family, and reads without a unique V-gene family were excluded. As a way to deal with suspected cross-contamination and a sequencing artifact, a later analysis dropped 450 to 600 nucleotide sequences that were highly shared and had low generation probability. A later analysis calculated a clonal expansion index for each public chain from normalized within-repertoire ranks of inferred template counts. In a later analysis, generation probabilities were computed using a VDJ recombination model fitted to out-of-frame rearrangements, and the results were checked against IGoR. In a later analysis, TCR-TCR, TCR-HLA and TCR-CMV co-occurrence was scored with hypergeometric tests, and a repertoire-size bias correction was applied to TCR pairs. In a later analysis, false discovery rates were estimated by permuting HLA or CMV assignments 20 times. A later analysis grouped co-occurring TCRs with DBSCAN, adding TCRdist sequence similarity when clustering within HLA-allele-positive subsets. For co-occurrence clustering, repertoires with fewer than 30,000 or more than 120,000 public chains were excluded, along with four to six repertoires with anomalous nucleotide sharing. Imported from immuneACCESS, the table was reduced by TCRdb to in-frame sequences with V and J called. These copies leave out some clones; in studies compared against another copy, an unresolved V gene accounts for under half, and the cause of the remainder is not known. V, J and clone size are those of that table, while D and trimming were read from the DNA. The sample records fewer than 250,000 clones, about 85% of which are singletons. Together, the top ten hold roughly 1.6% of the sample.

The clonotype originates from a woman aged 50 to 60 in good health and CMV-seronegative. The rearrangement combines TRBV15 with TRBJ1-5; the D segment could be TRBD1, given 6 matching bases. Source material: PBMCs. The nucleotide sequence is TGTGCCACCAGCAGAGATCTTCGAGGGGGTGGCAATCAGCCCCAGCATTTT. It translates to CATSRDLRGGGNQPQHF.